A single T cell receptor beta chain is shown here with its context. Germline assignment: CDR1 SGHVS and CDR2 FQNEAQ. The CDR3 consists of 14 residues. The germline V and J ends were trimmed by 8 bases and 0 bases, with 11 bases remaining between them. The data are from a study of ipilimumab plus nivolumab after autologous stem cell transplantation. Study-level information: Median doses per patient: about five ipilimumab, under ten nivolumab.

Ipilimumab, 1 mg/kg, started 14 to 28 days after autologous transplant. Patients got 3 mg/kg IV nivolumab weeks 1, 4, 7, 10, then biweekly through week 26. Produced via immunoSEQ multiplex PCR; TCRdb's table is partial and in-frame only. Seen here are roughly 86,000 clones, nearly 85% observed once, and the top ten hold approximately 2.2%. This chain connects TRBV7-8 to TRBJ2-1; a weak D match, TRBD2 (5 bases). The material sequenced was PBMCs, taken in a trial of ipilimumab plus nivolumab as post-transplant consolidation. This clonotype was sampled from a male donor with diffuse large B-cell lymphoma. DNA of the CDR3: TGTGCCAGCGGGTCCCGGGACTCCTACAATGAGCAGTTCTTC. Translation gives CASGSRDSYNEQFF.